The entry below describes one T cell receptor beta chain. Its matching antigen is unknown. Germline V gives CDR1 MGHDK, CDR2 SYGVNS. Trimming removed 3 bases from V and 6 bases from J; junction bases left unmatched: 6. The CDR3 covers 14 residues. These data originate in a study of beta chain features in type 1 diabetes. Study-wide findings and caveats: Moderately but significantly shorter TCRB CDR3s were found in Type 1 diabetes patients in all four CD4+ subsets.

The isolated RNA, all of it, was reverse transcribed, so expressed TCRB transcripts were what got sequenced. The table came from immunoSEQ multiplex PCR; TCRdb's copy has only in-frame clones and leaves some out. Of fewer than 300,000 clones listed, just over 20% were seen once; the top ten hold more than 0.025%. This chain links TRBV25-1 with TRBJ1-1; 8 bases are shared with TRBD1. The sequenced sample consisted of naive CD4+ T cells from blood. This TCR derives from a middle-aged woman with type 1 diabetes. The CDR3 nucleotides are TGTGCCAGCAGTGACCCTATGACAGGGGCTGAAGCTTTCTTT. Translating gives CASSDPMTGAEAFF.